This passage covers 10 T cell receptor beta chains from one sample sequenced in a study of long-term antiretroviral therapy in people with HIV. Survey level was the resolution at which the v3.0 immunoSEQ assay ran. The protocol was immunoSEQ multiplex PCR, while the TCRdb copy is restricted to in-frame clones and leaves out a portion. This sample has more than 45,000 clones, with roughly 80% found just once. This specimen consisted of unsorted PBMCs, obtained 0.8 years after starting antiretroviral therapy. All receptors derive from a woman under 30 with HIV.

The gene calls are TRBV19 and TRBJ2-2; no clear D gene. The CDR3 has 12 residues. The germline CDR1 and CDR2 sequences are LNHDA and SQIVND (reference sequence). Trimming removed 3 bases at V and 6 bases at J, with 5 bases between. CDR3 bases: TGTGCCAGTAGTATCCGTCCCGGGGAGCTGTTTTTT. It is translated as CASSIRPGELFF.

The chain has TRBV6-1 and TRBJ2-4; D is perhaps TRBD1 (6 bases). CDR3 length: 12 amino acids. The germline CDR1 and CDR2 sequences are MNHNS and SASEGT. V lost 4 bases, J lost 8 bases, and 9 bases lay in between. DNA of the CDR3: TGTGCCAGCAGTGCCTCAGGGGACATTCAGTACTTC. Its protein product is CASSASGDIQYF.

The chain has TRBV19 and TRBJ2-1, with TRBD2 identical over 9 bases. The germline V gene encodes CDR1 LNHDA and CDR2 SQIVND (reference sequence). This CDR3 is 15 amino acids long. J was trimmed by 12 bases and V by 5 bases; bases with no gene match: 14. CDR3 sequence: CASSYAREGRSVQFF. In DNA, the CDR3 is TGTGCCAGTAGTTATGCGCGGGAGGGCAGGAGTGTGCAGTTCTTC.

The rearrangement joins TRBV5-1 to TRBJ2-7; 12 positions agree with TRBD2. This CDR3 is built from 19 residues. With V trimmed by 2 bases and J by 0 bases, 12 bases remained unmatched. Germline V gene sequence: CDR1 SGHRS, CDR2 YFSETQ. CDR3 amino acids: CASSFSPTLAGGNSYEQYF. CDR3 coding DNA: TGCGCCAGCAGCTTCTCTCCCACACTAGCGGGAGGCAACTCCTACGAGCAGTACTTC.

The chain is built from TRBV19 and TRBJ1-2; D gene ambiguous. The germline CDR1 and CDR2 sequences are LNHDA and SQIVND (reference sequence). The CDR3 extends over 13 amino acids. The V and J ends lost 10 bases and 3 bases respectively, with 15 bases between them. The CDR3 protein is CATNTRRDYGYTF. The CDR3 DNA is TGTGCCACAAATACCCGACGGGACTATGGCTACACCTTC.

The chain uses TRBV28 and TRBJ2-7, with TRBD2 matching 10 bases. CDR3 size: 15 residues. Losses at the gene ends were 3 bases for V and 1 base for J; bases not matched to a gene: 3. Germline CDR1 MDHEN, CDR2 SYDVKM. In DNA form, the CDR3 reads TGTGCCAGCAGTTTCTCTAGCGGGAGATCCTACGAGCAGTACTTC. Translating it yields CASSFSSGRSYEQYF. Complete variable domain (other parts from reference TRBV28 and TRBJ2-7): DVKVTQSSRYLVKRTGEKVFLECVQDMDHENMFWYRQDPGLGLRLIYFSYDVKMKEKGDIPEGYSVSREKKERFSLILESASTNQTSMYLCASSFSSGRSYEQYFGPGTRLTVT.

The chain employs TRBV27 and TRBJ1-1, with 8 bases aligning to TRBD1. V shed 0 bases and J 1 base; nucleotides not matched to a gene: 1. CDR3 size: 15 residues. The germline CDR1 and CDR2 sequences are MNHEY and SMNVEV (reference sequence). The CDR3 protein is CASSLSDRANTEAFF. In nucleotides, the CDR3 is TGTGCCAGCAGTTTATCGGACAGGGCGAACACTGAAGCTTTCTTT.

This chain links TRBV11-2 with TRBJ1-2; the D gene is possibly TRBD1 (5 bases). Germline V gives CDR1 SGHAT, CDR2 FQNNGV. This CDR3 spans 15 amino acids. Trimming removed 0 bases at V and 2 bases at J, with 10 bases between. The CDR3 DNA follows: TGTGCCAGCAGCTTAGAAGCGGCAGGGAACTATGGCTACACCTTC. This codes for CASSLEAAGNYGYTF.

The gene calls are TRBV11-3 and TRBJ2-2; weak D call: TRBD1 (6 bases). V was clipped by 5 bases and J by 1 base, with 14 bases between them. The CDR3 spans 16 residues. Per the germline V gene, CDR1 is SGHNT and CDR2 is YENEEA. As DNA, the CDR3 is TGTGCCAGCAGCCCCCGGACAGCCGGGAACACCGGGGAGCTGTTTTTT. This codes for CASSPRTAGNTGELFF.

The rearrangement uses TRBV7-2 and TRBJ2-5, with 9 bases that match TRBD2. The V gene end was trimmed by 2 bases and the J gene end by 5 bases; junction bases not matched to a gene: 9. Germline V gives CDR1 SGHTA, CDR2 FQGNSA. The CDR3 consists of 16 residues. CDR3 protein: CASSLPTSGAHETQYF. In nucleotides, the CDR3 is TGTGCCAGCAGCTTACCGACTAGCGGAGCTCACGAGACCCAGTACTTC.